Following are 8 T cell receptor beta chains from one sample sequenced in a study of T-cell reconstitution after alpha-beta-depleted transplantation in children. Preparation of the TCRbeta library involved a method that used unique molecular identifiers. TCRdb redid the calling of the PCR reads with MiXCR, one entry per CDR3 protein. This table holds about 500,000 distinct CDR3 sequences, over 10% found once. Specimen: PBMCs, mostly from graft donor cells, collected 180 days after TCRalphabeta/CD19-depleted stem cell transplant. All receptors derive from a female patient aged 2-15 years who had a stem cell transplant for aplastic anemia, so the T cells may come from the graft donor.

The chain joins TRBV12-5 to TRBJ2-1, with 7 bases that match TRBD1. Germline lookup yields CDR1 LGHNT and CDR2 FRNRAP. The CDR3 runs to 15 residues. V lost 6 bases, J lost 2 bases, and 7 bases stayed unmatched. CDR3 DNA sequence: TGTGCTAGTGGACCCGACAGGGCAACCTACAATGAGCAGTTCTTC. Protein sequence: CASGPDRATYNEQFF.

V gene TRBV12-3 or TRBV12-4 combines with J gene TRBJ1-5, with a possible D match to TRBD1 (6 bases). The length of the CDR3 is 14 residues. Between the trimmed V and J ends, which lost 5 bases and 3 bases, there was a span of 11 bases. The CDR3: CASSSRDTNQPQHF. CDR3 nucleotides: TGTGCCAGCAGTAGCCGGGACACCAATCAGCCCCAGCATTTT.

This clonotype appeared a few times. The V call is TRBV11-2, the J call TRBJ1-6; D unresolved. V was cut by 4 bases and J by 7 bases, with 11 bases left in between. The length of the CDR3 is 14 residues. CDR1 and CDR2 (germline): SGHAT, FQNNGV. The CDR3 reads CASSSVQGNSPLHF. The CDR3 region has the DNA TGTGCCAGCAGCTCCGTACAAGGGAATTCACCCCTCCACTTT.

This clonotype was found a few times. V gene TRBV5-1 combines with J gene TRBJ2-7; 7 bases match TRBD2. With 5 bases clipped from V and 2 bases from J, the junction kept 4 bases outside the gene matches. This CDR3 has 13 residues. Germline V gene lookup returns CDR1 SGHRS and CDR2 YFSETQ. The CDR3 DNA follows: TGCGCCAGCAGGGGCAGCGGGACCTACGAGCAGTACTTC. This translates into CASRGSGTYEQYF.

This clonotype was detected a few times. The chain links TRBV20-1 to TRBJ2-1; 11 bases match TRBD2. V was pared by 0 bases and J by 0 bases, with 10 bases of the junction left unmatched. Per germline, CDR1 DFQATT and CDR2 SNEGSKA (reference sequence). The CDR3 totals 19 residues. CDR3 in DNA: TGCAGTGCTAGAGATCCCACTAGCGGGAGCCTGAGCTCCTACAATGAGCAGTTCTTC. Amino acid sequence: CSARDPTSGSLSSYNEQFF.

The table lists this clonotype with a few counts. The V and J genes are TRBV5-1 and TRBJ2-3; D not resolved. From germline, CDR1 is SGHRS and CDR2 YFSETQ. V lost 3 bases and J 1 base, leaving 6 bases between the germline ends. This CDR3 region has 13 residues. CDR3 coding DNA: TGCGCCAGCAGCTGGAGCGGCACAGATACGCAGTATTTT. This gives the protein CASSWSGTDTQYF.

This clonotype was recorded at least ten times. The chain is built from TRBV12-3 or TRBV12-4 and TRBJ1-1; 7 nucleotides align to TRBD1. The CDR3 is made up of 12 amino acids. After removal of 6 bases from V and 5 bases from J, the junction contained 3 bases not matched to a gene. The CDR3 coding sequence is TGTGCCAGCAGACGACAGGGTACTGAAGCTTTCTTT. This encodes CASRRQGTEAFF.

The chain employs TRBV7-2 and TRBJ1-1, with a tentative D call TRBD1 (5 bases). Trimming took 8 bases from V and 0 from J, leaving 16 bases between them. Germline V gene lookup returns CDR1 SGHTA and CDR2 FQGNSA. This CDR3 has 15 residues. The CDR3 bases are TGTGCCAGCCAGAGGGAGGGGCGAATGAACACTGAAGCTTTCTTT. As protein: CASQREGRMNTEAFF.